What follows are 11 T cell receptor beta chains derived from one specimen sequenced in a study of blood T cell repertoires in COVID-19 (TCRdb year 2020). The receptor library was made with the immunoSEQ multiplex PCR assay. The immuneACCESS repertoire file appears here via TCRdb, limited to in-frame rearrangements. These files lack a portion of the clones; in checked studies, under half of the deficit traces to unresolved V genes, and the cause of the others is not known. This sample lists under 300,000 clones; about nine tenths were detected once. Together, the top ten hold 2% to 2.5% of the sample. The specimen was PBMCs or T cells enriched from blood (not recorded which). The receptors were sampled from a woman aged 40 to 49 with acute COVID-19.

The chain has TRBV10-3 and TRBJ1-1, with D maybe TRBD1 (5 bases). V was clipped by 3 bases and J by 10 bases, with 9 bases between them. CDR1 and CDR2 (germline): ENHRY, SYGVKD. The CDR3 covers 11 residues. The CDR3, as DNA: TGTGCCATCAGTGAATCGGGGGGAGCTTTCTTT. This gives the protein CAISESGGAFF.

The genes are TRBV7-5 and TRBJ2-7; whether TRBD2, the table's D call, matches the DNA was not checked. TRBV7-5 is listed as a pseudogene. This CDR3 has 15 residues. The CDR3 loop is CARSRRTRRSYEQYV. The DNA of the CDR3 is TGTGCCAGAAGCCGGCGGACTAGACGGTCCTACGAGCAGTACGTC.

The rearrangement links TRBV3-1 (or the pseudogene TRBV3-2) to TRBJ2-7; maybe TRBD1 (5 bases). The CDR3 has 14 residues. Germline loops: CDR1 LGHDT, CDR2 YNNKEL (reference sequence). CDR3: CASSQAFVRIRTLV. The CDR3 bases are TGTGCCAGCAGCCAAGCCTTTGTTAGGATCAGGACATTAGTC.

This sequence joins TRBV27 and TRBJ1-2; TRBD1 might be the D (5 bases). From germline, CDR1 is MNHEY and CDR2 SMNVEV (reference sequence). Trimming took 6 bases from V and 8 from J, leaving 19 bases between them. This CDR3 region has 14 residues. This chain's CDR3 is CASRRSGTGVGYTF. The CDR3 DNA reads TGTGCCAGCAGGAGATCCGGGACGGGAGTGGGCTACACCTTC.

The chain employs TRBV6-1 and TRBJ1-6; weak D call: TRBD1 (5 bases). This CDR3 is 15 amino acids long. The germline V gene encodes CDR1 MNHNS and CDR2 SASEGT. Trimming removed 0 bases at V and 10 bases at J, with 13 bases between. The CDR3, as DNA: TGTGCCAGCAGTGAAGCAACGGGGGTAGGGTCACCCCTCCACTTT. Translated: CASSEATGVGSPLHF.

The V call is TRBV5-1, the J call TRBJ2-1; D remains unclear. This CDR3 has 13 residues. Germline V CDR1 and CDR2: SGHRS, YFSETQ. V lost 4 bases to trimming and J lost 4 bases, with 9 bases between them. CDR3 loop: CASSPGTYNEQFF. The CDR3 DNA reads as TGCGCCAGCAGCCCAGGAACTTACAATGAGCAGTTCTTC.

This chain connects TRBV12-5 to TRBJ2-6; D is perhaps TRBD1 (5 bases). V was cut by 6 bases and J by 1 base, with 10 bases left in between. Germline CDR1 and CDR2: LGHNT and FRNRAP. The CDR3 contains 15 residues. CDR3 residues: CASGRQLSGANVLTF. In nucleotides, the CDR3 is TGTGCTAGTGGGCGACAGCTATCTGGGGCCAACGTCCTGACTTTC.

CDR3 DNA: TGCGCCAGCAGTTCCAGCGGGACAGGGATTTCCGAGCAGTACGTC. Translating it yields CASSSSGTGISEQYV. This chain joins TRBV5-1 and TRBJ2-7, with TRBD1 matching over 9 bases. Trimming took 5 bases from V and 6 from J; bases not matched to a gene: 12. From germline, CDR1 is SGHRS and CDR2 YFSETQ. This CDR3 region has 15 residues.

V gene TRBV7-2 combines with J gene TRBJ1-1, with 8 nucleotides matching TRBD1. V was pared by 1 base and J by 5 bases, with 15 bases of the junction left unmatched. Germline assignment: CDR1 SGHTA and CDR2 FQGNSA. This CDR3 is 18 amino acids long. This chain's CDR3 is CASSLGVFQGARRTEAFF. The CDR3 nucleotides read TGTGCCAGCAGCTTAGGTGTCTTTCAGGGGGCGCGGAGGACTGAAGCTTTCTTT.

The chain combines TRBV5-4 with TRBJ2-3; TRBD2 matches at 11 bases. Trimming removed 4 bases from V and 2 bases from J; junction bases left unmatched: 9. Germline CDR1 reads SGHNT; CDR2 reads YYREEE (reference sequence). The CDR3 runs 17 residues. The CDR3 spells CASSPLRLAGTTDTQYF. CDR3 bases: TGTGCCAGCAGCCCCTTAAGACTAGCGGGGACCACAGATACGCAGTATTTT.

This clone was picked up one time. The V call is TRBV20-1, the J call TRBJ2-2, with D unresolved. In germline, CDR1 is DFQATT, CDR2 SNEGSKA (reference sequence). Trimming took off 3 bases at V and 6 bases at J, with 11 bases between the two ends. The CDR3 extends over 13 amino acids. The CDR3 DNA reads as TGCAGTGCTAGTAGGCTAGACGCCGGGGAGCTGTTTTTT. Translated: CSASRLDAGELFF.